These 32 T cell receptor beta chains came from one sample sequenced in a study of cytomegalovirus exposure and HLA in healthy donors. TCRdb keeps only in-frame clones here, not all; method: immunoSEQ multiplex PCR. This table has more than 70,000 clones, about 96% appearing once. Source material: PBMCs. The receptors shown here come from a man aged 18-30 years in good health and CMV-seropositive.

The CDR3 region has the DNA TGTGCCAGCAGTTCCCCGGAACTAGCGGGGAGCACAGATACGCAGTATTTT. Translation: CASSSPELAGSTDTQYF. The chain uses TRBV28 and TRBJ2-3, with 10 bases matching TRBD2. This CDR3 is built from 17 residues. Trimming took 4 bases from V and 0 from J; bases not matched to a gene: 7. The germline CDR1 and CDR2 sequences are MDHEN and SYDVKM.

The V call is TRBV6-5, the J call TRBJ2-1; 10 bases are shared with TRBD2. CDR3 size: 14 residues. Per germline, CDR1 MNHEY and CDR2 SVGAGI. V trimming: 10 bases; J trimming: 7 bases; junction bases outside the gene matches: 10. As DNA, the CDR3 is TGTGCCATAACCCCAAGCGGGAGGGGGAATGAGCAGTTCTTC. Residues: CAITPSGRGNEQFF.

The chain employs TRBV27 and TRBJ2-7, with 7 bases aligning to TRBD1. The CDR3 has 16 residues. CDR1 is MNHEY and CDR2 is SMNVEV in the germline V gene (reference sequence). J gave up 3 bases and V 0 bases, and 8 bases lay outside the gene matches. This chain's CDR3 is CASSLSLTGLDYEQYF. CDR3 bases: TGTGCCAGCAGTTTATCCCTGACAGGGTTAGACTACGAGCAGTACTTC.

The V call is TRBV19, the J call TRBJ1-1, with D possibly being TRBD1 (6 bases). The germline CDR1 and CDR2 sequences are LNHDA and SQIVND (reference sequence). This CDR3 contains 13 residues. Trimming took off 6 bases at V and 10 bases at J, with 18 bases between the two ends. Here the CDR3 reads CASSPTGNKAAFF. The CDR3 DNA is TGTGCCAGTAGCCCAACAGGGAACAAGGCAGCTTTCTTT. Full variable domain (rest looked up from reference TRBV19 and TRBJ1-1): DGGITQSPKYLFRKEGQNVTLSCEQNLNHDAMYWYRQDPGQGLRLIYYSQIVNDFQKGDIAEGYSVSREKKESFPLTVTSAQKNPTAFYLCASSPTGNKAAFFGQGTRLTVV.

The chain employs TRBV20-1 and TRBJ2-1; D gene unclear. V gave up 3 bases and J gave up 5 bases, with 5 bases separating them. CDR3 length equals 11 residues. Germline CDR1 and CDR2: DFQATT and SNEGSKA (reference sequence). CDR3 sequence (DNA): TGCAGTGCTAGGTCCGACAATGAGCAGTTCTTC. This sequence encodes CSARSDNEQFF.

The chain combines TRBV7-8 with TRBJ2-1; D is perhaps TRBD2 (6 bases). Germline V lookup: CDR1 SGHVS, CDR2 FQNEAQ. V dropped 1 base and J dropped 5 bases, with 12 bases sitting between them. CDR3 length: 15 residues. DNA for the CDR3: TGTGCCAGCAGCTTAGTAGCGGCGGCAAACAATGAGCAGTTCTTC. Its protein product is CASSLVAAANNEQFF.

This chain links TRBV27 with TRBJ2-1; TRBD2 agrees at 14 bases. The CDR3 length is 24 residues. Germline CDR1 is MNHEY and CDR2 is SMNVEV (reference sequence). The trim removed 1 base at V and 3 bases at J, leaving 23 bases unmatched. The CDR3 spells CASSLFYGPLRGLAGDPYYNEQFF. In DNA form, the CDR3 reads TGTGCCAGCAGTTTATTTTATGGGCCGTTGAGGGGACTAGCGGGAGACCCCTACTACAATGAGCAGTTCTTC.

This chain's CDR3 is CAWSRWRTAKYLEAFF. The CDR3 DNA reads as TGTGCCTGGAGCCGCTGGCGGACAGCAAAGTACCTTGAAGCTTTCTTT. The chain recombines TRBV30 with TRBJ1-1; possible D gene TRBD1, 6 bases. CDR1 is GTSNPN and CDR2 is SVGIG in the germline V gene (reference sequence). The CDR3 is made up of 16 amino acids. V was pared by 3 bases and J by 7 bases, with 24 bases between. The full variable domain, completed using reference TRBV30 and TRBJ1-1, is SQTIHQWPATLVQPVGSPLSLECTVEGTSNPNLYWYRQAAGRGLQLLFYSVGIGQISSEVPQNLSASRPQDRQFILSSKKLLLSDSGFYLCAWSRWRTAKYLEAFFGQGTRLTVV.

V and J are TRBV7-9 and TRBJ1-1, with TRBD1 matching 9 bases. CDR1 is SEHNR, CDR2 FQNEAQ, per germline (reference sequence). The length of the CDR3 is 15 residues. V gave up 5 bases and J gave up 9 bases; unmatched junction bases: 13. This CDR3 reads CASSPSWGDREKAFF. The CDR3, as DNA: TGTGCCAGCAGCCCATCCTGGGGGGACAGGGAGAAAGCTTTCTTT.

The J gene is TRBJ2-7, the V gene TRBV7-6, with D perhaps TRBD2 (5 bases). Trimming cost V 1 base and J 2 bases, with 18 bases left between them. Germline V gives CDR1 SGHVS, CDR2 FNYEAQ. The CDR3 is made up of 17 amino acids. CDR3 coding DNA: TGTGCCAGCAGCTTAGGGGCTAGCAGATTAGGGACCTACGAGCAGTACTTC. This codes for CASSLGASRLGTYEQYF.

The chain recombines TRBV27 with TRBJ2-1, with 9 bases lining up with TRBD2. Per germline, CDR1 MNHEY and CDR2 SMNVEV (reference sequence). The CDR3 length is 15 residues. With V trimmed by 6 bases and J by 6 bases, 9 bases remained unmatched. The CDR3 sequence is CASSPLGLAFNEQFF. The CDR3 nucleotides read TGTGCCAGCAGCCCCTTGGGACTAGCATTCAATGAGCAGTTCTTC.

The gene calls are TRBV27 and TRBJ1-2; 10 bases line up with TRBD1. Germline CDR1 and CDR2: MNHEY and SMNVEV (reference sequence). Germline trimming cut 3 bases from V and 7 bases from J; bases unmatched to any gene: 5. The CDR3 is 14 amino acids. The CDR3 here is CASSFDRGLGGYTF. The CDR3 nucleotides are TGTGCCAGCAGTTTCGACAGGGGGCTGGGTGGCTACACCTTC.

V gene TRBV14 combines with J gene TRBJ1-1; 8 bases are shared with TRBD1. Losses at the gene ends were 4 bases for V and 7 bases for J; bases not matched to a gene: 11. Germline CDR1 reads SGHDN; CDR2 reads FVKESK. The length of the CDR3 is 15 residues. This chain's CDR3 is CASSRRTGLRGEAFF. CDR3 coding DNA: TGTGCCAGCAGCCGCCGGACAGGGCTCAGGGGTGAAGCTTTCTTT. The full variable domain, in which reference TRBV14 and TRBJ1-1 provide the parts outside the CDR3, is EAGVTQFPSHSVIEKGQTVTLRCDPISGHDNLYWYRRVMGKEIKFLLHFVKESKQDESGMPNNRFLAERTGGTYSTLKVQPAELEDSGVYFCASSRRTGLRGEAFFGQGTRLTVV.

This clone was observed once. The CDR3 loop is CASSISGANNEQFF. The CDR3, as DNA: TGTGCCAGCAGCATTAGCGGGGCAAACAATGAGCAGTTCTTC. The V gene is TRBV7-2, the J gene TRBJ2-1; 8 nucleotides match TRBD2. Trimming removed 5 bases from V and 5 bases from J; junction bases left unmatched: 5. CDR1 and CDR2 from the germline V gene are SGHTA and FQGNSA. The CDR3 consists of 14 residues.

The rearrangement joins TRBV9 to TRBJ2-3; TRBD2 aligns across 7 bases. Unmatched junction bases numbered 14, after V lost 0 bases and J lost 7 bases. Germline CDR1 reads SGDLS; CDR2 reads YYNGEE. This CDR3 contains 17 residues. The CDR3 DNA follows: TGTGCCAGCAGCGTAGACGGGGGGAACGGGAGGAGGAATACGCAGTATTTT. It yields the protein CASSVDGGNGRRNTQYF.

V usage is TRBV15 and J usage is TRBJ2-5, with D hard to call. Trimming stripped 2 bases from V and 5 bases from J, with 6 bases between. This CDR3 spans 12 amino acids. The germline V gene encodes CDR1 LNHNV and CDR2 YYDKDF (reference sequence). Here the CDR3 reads CATSRRRETQYF. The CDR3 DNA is TGTGCCACCAGCAGAAGGCGGGAGACCCAGTACTTC.

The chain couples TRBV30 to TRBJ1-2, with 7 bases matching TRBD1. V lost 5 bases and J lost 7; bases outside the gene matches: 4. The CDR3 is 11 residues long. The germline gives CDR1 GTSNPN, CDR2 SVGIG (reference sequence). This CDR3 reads CAWATGTGYTF. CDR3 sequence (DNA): TGTGCCTGGGCGACAGGGACTGGCTACACCTTC.

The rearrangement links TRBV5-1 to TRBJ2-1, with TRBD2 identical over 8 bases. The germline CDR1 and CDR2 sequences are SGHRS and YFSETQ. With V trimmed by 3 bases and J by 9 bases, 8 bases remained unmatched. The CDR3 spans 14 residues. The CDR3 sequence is CASSSGTRMGEQFF. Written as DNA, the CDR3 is TGCGCCAGCAGCTCCGGGACTAGAATGGGTGAGCAGTTCTTC.

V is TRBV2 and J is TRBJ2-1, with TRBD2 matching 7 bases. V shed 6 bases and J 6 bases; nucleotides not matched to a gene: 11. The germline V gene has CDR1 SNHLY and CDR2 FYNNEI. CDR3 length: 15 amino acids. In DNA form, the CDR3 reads TGTGCCAGCAGGTCCCTCGCGGGAGATGGCAATGAGCAGTTCTTC. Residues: CASRSLAGDGNEQFF.

In DNA, the CDR3 is TGTGCCAGCAGCCCGCCGGGACAGGGGACCGGGGAGCTGTTTTTT. Translating it yields CASSPPGQGTGELFF. The chain uses TRBV7-9 and TRBJ2-2, with 10 bases lining up with TRBD1. V shed 5 bases, J shed 5 bases, and the junction held 5 bases outside the gene matches. The CDR3 has 15 amino acids. Germline-derived CDR1 and CDR2 are SEHNR and FQNEAQ (reference sequence).

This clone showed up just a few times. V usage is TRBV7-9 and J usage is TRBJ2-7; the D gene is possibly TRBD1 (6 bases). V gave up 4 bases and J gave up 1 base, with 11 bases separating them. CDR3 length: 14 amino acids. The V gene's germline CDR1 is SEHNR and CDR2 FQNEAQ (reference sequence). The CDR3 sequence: CASSSKGVSYEQYF. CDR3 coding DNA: TGTGCCAGCAGCTCCAAGGGGGTTTCCTACGAGCAGTACTTC.

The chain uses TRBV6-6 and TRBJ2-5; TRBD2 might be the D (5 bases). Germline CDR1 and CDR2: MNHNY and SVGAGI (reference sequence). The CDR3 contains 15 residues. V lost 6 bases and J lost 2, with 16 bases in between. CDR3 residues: CASSPSPGEQETQYF. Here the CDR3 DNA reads TGTGCCAGCAGCCCCTCCCCCGGGGAACAAGAGACCCAGTACTTC.

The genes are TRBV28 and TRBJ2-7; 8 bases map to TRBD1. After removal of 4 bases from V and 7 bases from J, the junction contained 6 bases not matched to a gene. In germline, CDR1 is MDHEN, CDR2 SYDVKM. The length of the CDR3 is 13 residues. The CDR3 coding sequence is TGTGCCAGCAGTTCACAGGGGGTTAAGGAGCAGTACTTC. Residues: CASSSQGVKEQYF.

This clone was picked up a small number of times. The CDR3 loop is CASSLGREGETQYF. CDR3 in DNA: TGTGCCAGCAGCTTAGGGAGGGAAGGAGAGACCCAGTACTTC. The rearrangement links TRBV7-2 to TRBJ2-5, with D possibly being TRBD2 (6 bases). CDR1 and CDR2 from the germline V gene are SGHTA and FQGNSA. The CDR3 extends over 14 amino acids. The V end was cut by 1 base, the J end by 4 bases, with 10 bases between.

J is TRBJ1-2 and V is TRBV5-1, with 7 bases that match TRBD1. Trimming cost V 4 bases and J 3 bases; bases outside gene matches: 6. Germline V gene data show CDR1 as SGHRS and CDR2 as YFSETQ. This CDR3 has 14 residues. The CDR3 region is CASSREGTDYGYTF. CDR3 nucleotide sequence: TGCGCCAGCAGCCGGGAGGGGACAGACTATGGCTACACCTTC.

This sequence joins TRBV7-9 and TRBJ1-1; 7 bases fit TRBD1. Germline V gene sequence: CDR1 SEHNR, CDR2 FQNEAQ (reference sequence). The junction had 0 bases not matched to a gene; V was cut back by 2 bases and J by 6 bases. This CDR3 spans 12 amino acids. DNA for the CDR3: TGTGCCAGCAGCTTAAGGGGGCCTGAAGCTTTCTTT. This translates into CASSLRGPEAFF.

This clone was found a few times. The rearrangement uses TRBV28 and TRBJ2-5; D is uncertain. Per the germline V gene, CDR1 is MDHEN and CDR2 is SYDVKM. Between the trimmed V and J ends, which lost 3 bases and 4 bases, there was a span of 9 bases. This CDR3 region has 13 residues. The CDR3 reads CASSFGEPETQYF. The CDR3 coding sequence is TGTGCCAGCAGTTTTGGAGAGCCAGAGACCCAGTACTTC.

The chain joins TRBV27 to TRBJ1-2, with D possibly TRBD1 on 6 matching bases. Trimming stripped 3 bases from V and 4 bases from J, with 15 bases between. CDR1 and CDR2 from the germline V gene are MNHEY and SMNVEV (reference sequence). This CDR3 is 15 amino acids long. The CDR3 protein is CASSFSGGAGYGYTF. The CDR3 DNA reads TGTGCCAGCAGTTTCAGTGGGGGCGCGGGCTATGGCTACACCTTC.

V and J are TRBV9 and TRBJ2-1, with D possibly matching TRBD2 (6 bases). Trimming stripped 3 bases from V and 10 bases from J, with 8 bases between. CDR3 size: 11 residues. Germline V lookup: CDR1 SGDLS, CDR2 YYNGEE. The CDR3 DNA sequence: TGTGCCAGCAGCGCGGGACTGGAGCAGTTCTTC. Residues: CASSAGLEQFF.

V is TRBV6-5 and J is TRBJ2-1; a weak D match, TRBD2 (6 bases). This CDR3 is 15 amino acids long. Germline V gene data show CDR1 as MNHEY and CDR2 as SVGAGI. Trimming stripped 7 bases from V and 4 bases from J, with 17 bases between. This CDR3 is CASIIRETRYNEQFF. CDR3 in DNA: TGTGCCAGCATAATCCGGGAGACGAGATACAATGAGCAGTTCTTC.

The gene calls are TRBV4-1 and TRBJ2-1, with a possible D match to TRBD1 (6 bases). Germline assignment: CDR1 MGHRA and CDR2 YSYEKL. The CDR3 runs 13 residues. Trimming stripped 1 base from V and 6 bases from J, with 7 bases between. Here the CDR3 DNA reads TGCGCCAGCAGCCAAGTCAGGGGCAATGAGCAGTTCTTC. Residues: CASSQVRGNEQFF.

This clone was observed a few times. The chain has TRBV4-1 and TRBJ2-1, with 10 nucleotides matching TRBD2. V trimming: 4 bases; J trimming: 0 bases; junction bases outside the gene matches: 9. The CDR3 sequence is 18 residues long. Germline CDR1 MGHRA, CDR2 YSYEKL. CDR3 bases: TGCGCCAGCAGCCCTCTAGCGGGGGTAAGTGGCTCCTACAATGAGCAGTTCTTC. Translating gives CASSPLAGVSGSYNEQFF.